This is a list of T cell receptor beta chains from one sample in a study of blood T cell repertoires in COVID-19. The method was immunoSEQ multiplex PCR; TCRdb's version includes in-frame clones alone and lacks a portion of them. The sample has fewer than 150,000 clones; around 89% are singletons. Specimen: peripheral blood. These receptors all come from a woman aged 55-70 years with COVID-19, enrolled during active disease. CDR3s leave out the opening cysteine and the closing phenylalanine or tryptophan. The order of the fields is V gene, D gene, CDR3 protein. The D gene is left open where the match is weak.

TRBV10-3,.,AISGTKNNSPLH
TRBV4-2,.,ASSPFLSSYNEQF
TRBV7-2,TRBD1,ASSFGTGEYQPQH
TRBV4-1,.,ASSPRATGPRETQY
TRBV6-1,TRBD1,ASSEEQGATDTQY
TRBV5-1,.,ASGTTGSNTGELF
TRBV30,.,AWSDSEQY
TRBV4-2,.,ASSHKQGNTEAF
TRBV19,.,ASSKRASTDTQY
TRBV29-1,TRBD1,SVPNRQGSNYGYT
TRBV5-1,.,ASSLTGLGELF
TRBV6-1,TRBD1,ASSEDGQGNSPLH
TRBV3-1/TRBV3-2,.,ASSQETLGGRGGELF
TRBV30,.,AWSVRGLGQPQH
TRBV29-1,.,SATTGGNTEAF
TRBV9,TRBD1,ASSNRGSYEQY
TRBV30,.,AWREGTKGYT
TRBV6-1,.,ASSEERDQPQH
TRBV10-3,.,AISRTDRNTEAF
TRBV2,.,ASSDRGRGKTNEKLF
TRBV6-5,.,ASLSGDTQY
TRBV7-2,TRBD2,ASSVGLVEGDEQY
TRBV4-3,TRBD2,ASSPGARGGLIETQY
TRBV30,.,AWSTTRVNEQF
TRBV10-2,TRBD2,ASSAGRGVEQY
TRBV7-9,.,ASGSGRWARHIGNTIY
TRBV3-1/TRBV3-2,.,ASSRDTYEQY
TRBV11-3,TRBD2,ASSRQVAGDGMTDTQY
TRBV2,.,ASRGGSSNYGYT
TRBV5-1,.,ASSLALSSYGGSGNTIY
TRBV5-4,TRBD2,ASSLRLAGADTQY
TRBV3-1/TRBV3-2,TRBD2,ASSQTLAGTHNEQF
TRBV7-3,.,ASSSTGTGANVLT
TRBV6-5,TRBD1,ASSRQGVNYEQY
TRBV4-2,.,ASRQGAEQETQY
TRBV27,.,ASSLQGRGETQY
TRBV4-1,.,ASSQKDTANEKLF
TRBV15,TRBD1,ATSRARTGPDTQY
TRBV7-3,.,ASSLLGDSPDTQY
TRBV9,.,ASSPQGHLYEQY
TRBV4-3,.,ASSQDTGGANYGYT
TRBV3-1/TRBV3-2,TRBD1,ASSQPRTGRTGELF
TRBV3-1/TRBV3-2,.,ASSRFRESTEAF
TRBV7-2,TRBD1,ASSFPGARGNYGYT
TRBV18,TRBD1,ASSPGITGTGSSYEQY
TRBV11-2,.,ASSSTTGNYGYT
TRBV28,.,ASSFADREAGEQF
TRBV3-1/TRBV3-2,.,ASSQSYGGEQY
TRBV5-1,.,ASSLGNSRRYTEAF
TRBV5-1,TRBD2,ASSLAPSGGTDTQY
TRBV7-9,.,ASSLEAGGYEQF
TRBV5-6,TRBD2,ASSPRDYPYEQY
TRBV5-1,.,ASSWTGGSAEAF
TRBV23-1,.,ASSHGSLNTEAF
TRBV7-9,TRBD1,ASSPGPGGNSPLH